Below are 10 T cell receptor beta chains sequenced from a single sample in a study of blood T cell repertoires in COVID-19. Some clones are missing from TCRdb's copy, which holds only in-frame ones; the method was immunoSEQ multiplex PCR. The profile shows about 250,000 clones, approximately 85% of them singletons. The sample was peripheral blood. The receptors were gathered from a man aged 50 to 60 with active or convalescent COVID-19.

This chain links TRBV30 with TRBJ2-3, with 8 bases fitting TRBD2. The CDR3 covers 14 residues. With 0 bases clipped from V and 10 bases from J, the junction kept 9 bases outside the gene matches. Germline values: CDR1 GTSNPN, CDR2 SVGIG (reference sequence). As DNA, the CDR3 is TGTGCCTGGAGTGTAACAGCGGGAGTGAGGGCGCAGTATTTT. Translation: CAWSVTAGVRAQYF.

This clone came up once. The V call is TRBV7-3, the J call TRBJ2-7; 9 positions agree with TRBD1. CDR1 is SGHTA, CDR2 FQGTGA, per germline. The CDR3 runs 16 residues. With V trimmed by 2 bases and J by 2 bases, 7 bases remained unmatched. The CDR3 spells CASSLGGGQGPYEQYF. The CDR3 DNA is TGTGCCAGCAGCTTAGGCGGGGGACAGGGTCCCTACGAGCAGTACTTC.

This chain uses TRBV5-1 with TRBJ1-6; TRBD1 aligns across 9 bases. Losses at the gene ends were 4 bases for V and 2 bases for J; bases not matched to a gene: 7. This CDR3 comprises 17 residues. Germline loops: CDR1 SGHRS, CDR2 YFSETQ. The DNA for the CDR3 is TGCGCCAGCAGCCAAACCACAGGGGGCACCTATAATTCACCCCTCCACTTT. Amino acids: CASSQTTGGTYNSPLHF.

This chain joins TRBV4-3 and TRBJ2-7; D is ambiguous. CDR1 and CDR2 from the germline V gene are LGHNA and YSLEER. Trimming shortened V by 0 bases and J by 0 bases, and 6 bases separated the two germline ends. The CDR3 runs 14 residues. The CDR3, as DNA: TGCGCCAGCAGCCAAGATATTAACTCCTACGAGCAGTACTTC. Its translation: CASSQDINSYEQYF.

This clone is a singleton in its sample. The chain is built from TRBV18 and TRBJ2-5; D call uncertain. Per the germline V gene, CDR1 is KGHSH and CDR2 is LQKENI. Between the trimmed V and J ends, which lost 6 bases and 9 bases, there was a span of 20 bases. The CDR3 sequence is 14 residues long. CDR3 DNA: TGTGCCAGCTCCCCGCCGGCCCCCCAGGTCCCCCAGTACTTC. It specifies CASSPPAPQVPQYF. Looking up the rest from reference TRBV18 and TRBJ2-5 gives the full variable domain: NAGVMQNPRHLVRRRGQEARLRCSPMKGHSHVYWYRQLPEEGLKFMVYLQKENIIDESGMPKERFSAEFPKEGPSILRIQQVVRGDSAAYFCASSPPAPQVPQYFGPGTRLLVL.

This clone was counted a single time. The V gene is TRBV12-3 or TRBV12-4, the J gene TRBJ1-1; tentative D call: TRBD1 (5 bases). Trimming shortened V by 9 bases and J by 4 bases, and 9 bases separated the two germline ends. The CDR3 has 11 residues. DNA for the CDR3: TGTGCCAGTGGGGGGGTCACTGAAGCTTTCTTT. Translated: CASGGVTEAFF.

A few counts support this clone. The gene calls are TRBV28 and TRBJ1-3; tentatively, D is TRBD1 (6 bases). The CDR3 has 17 amino acids. The germline V gene has CDR1 MDHEN and CDR2 SYDVKM. V shed 4 bases and J shed 0 bases, with 16 bases lying between them. CDR3 in amino acids: CASSSQPGQRSGNTIYF. CDR3 DNA sequence: TGTGCCAGCAGTTCCCAACCGGGACAACGCTCTGGAAACACCATATATTTT.

The V call is TRBV7-2, the J call TRBJ1-2; D is ambiguous. Germline values: CDR1 SGHTA, CDR2 FQGNSA. The CDR3 length is 13 residues. Trimming stripped 0 bases from V and 8 bases from J, with 10 bases between. CDR3: CASSLAERSGYTF. In DNA, the CDR3 is TGTGCCAGCAGCTTAGCGGAAAGGAGCGGCTACACCTTC.

The V call is TRBV14, the J call TRBJ2-7; D is uncertain. The V end lost 1 base, the J end lost 7 bases, and 11 bases lay between the germline ends. Germline CDR1 SGHDN, CDR2 FVKESK. CDR3 length: 13 residues. CDR3 DNA sequence: TGTGCCAGCAGCCAAGGAGTCCCGTGGGAGCAGTACTTC. This codes for CASSQGVPWEQYF.

As concerns this clone: Sequence at one end of the junction differs from germline and may be a read error. The chain joins TRBV28 to TRBJ2-3, with 8 bases aligning to TRBD1. Looked up from germline, CDR1 is MDHEN and CDR2 is SYDVKM. The CDR3 consists of 16 residues. The CDR3 protein is CASTLDRGPSADTQYF. The CDR3 DNA is TGTGCCAGCACTTTAGACAGGGGCCCTAGCGCAGATACGCAGTATTTT.